A single sample gave rise to the 17 T cell receptor beta chains below, sequenced in a study of cytomegalovirus exposure and HLA in healthy donors (dated by TCRdb to about 2017). Library creation used the immunoSEQ multiplex PCR assay. For the multiplex PCR, a mixture combining 60 forward primers for TCR Vbeta segments and 13 reverse primers for TCR Jbeta segments was used. TCRdb mirrors the immuneACCESS table, restricted to in-frame sequences. Some clones are absent from its copies; in checked studies, under half trace to an unresolved V gene, and the reason for the others is unknown. In all, the sample holds 150,000 to 200,000 clones, and about 76% of those were seen once. The leading ten clones occupy approximately 2% of the sample. Specimen: PBMCs. These receptors originate from a female donor in good health and CMV-seronegative.

The CDR3 protein is CASSEAVRDRGPNYEQYF. The CDR3 DNA is TGTGCCAGCAGTGAAGCGGTTAGGGACAGGGGACCTAACTACGAGCAGTACTTC. The chain uses TRBV6-1 and TRBJ2-7, with TRBD1 matching over 10 bases. Looked up from germline, CDR1 is MNHNS and CDR2 is SASEGT. The V segment lost 0 bases and the J segment 3 bases; nucleotides outside the gene matches: 11. CDR3 size: 18 residues.

The genes are TRBV27 and TRBJ1-1, with D possibly matching TRBD1 (5 bases). Germline CDR1 and CDR2: MNHEY and SMNVEV (reference sequence). The CDR3 consists of 13 residues. Between the trimmed V and J ends, which lost 3 bases and 4 bases, there was a span of 9 bases. CDR3 loop: CASSLGGGTEAFF. CDR3 DNA sequence: TGTGCCAGCAGTTTGGGGGGAGGCACTGAAGCTTTCTTT.

The chain employs TRBV5-1 and TRBJ2-2, with 16 bases lining up with TRBD2. The germline CDR1 and CDR2 sequences are SGHRS and YFSETQ. This CDR3 is built from 20 residues. V shed 4 bases and J 7 bases; nucleotides not matched to a gene: 16. CDR3 protein: CASSLQGTGLAGGPGGELFF. CDR3 nucleotides: TGCGCCAGCAGCCTCCAGGGGACGGGACTAGCGGGAGGGCCCGGCGGGGAGCTGTTTTTT. Together with reference TRBV5-1 and TRBJ2-2, the CDR3 gives the full variable domain: KAGVTQTPRYLIKTRGQQVTLSCSPISGHRSVSWYQQTPGQGLQFLFEYFSETQRNKGNFPGRFSGRQFSNSRSEMNVSTLELGDSALYLCASSLQGTGLAGGPGGELFFGEGSRLTVL.

The chain couples TRBV5-4 to TRBJ1-2, with 9 bases identical to TRBD1. The V gene's germline CDR1 is SGHNT and CDR2 YYREEE (reference sequence). This CDR3 is built from 16 residues. V trimming: 0 bases; J trimming: 1 base; junction bases outside the gene matches: 4. CDR3 in amino acids: CASSLAMDRGNYGYTF. As DNA, the CDR3 is TGTGCCAGCAGCTTGGCCATGGACAGGGGTAACTATGGCTACACCTTC.

The gene calls are TRBV10-3 and TRBJ2-7; 9 bases match TRBD1. Germline CDR1 is ENHRY and CDR2 is SYGVKD. CDR3 length: 14 residues. V was clipped by 7 bases and J by 5 bases; unmatched bases: 9. This chain's CDR3 is CAITPGQGFDEQYF. The CDR3 nucleotides are TGTGCCATCACCCCGGGACAGGGATTTGACGAGCAGTACTTC.

This sequence joins TRBV7-9 and TRBJ1-2; 9 nucleotides match TRBD1. V gave up 1 base and J gave up 3 bases; unmatched junction bases: 3. The CDR3 consists of 15 residues. In germline, CDR1 is SEHNR, CDR2 FQNEAQ (reference sequence). This CDR3 reads CASSLGGQGHYGYTF. For the CDR3, the DNA is TGTGCCAGCAGCTTAGGGGGACAGGGTCACTATGGCTACACCTTC.

This chain joins TRBV5-4 and TRBJ1-1; TRBD1 might be the D (5 bases). This CDR3 region has 14 residues. V lost 0 bases to trimming and J lost 5 bases, with 11 bases between them. The germline V gene encodes CDR1 SGHNT and CDR2 YYREEE (reference sequence). In DNA, the CDR3 is TGTGCCAGCAGCTTGGAACAGGCTTCGACTGAAGCTTTCTTT. Protein sequence: CASSLEQASTEAFF. The full variable domain, in which reference TRBV5-4 and TRBJ1-1 provide the parts outside the CDR3, is ETGVTQSPTHLIKTRGQQVTLRCSSQSGHNTVSWYQQALGQGPQFIFQYYREEENGRGNFPPRFSGLQFPNYSSELNVNALELDDSALYLCASSLEQASTEAFFGQGTRLTVV.

Only a few counts were recorded for this clone. This sequence joins TRBV27 and TRBJ1-5, with D perhaps matching TRBD1 (6 bases). The ends were cut back, 8 bases at V and 3 bases at J, with 14 bases in the middle. CDR1 and CDR2 from the germline V gene are MNHEY and SMNVEV (reference sequence). CDR3 length: 14 residues. CDR3 nucleotides: TGTGCCAGCCAACCGACAGGATCCAATCAGCCCCAGCATTTT. This codes for CASQPTGSNQPQHF.

The genes are TRBV12-5 and TRBJ1-1; no reliable D call. This CDR3 has 11 amino acids. Germline CDR1 is LGHNT and CDR2 is FRNRAP. Deletions cut 3 bases from V and 11 bases from J, with 10 bases between. CDR3 coding DNA: TGTGCTAGTGGTTTACTAGGGTATGCTTTCTTT. Translation gives CASGLLGYAFF.

The rearrangement links TRBV7-2 to TRBJ1-1; D unresolved. Germline V gene lookup returns CDR1 SGHTA and CDR2 FQGNSA. CDR3 length: 13 amino acids. Between the trimmed V and J ends, which lost 0 bases and 5 bases, there was a span of 7 bases. The CDR3 DNA reads as TGTGCCAGCAGCTTAGCTCCGAGGACTGAAGCTTTCTTT. Translation: CASSLAPRTEAFF. Full variable domain (rest looked up from reference TRBV7-2 and TRBJ1-1): GAGVSQSPSNKVTEKGKDVELRCDPISGHTALYWYRQSLGQGLEFLIYFQGNSAPDKSGLPSDRFSAERTGGSVSTLTIQRTQQEDSAVYLCASSLAPRTEAFFGQGTRLTVV.

This clone was counted a few times. The J gene is TRBJ1-5, the V gene TRBV5-1; unclear D gene. V was shortened by 4 bases and J by 0 bases, with 8 bases between the two germline ends. The germline gives CDR1 SGHRS, CDR2 YFSETQ. CDR3 length: 14 residues. CDR3 sequence reads: CASSDGGSNQPQHF. The DNA of the CDR3 is TGCGCCAGCAGCGACGGAGGTAGCAATCAGCCCCAGCATTTT.

The chain is built from TRBV7-2 and TRBJ1-5; no firm D call. CDR3 length: 14 amino acids. With 0 bases removed from V and 4 bases from J, the gap between germline ends came to 7 bases. The V gene's germline CDR1 is SGHTA and CDR2 FQGNSA. In DNA, the CDR3 is TGTGCCAGCAGCTTAGCGCGGCGGAATCAGCCCCAGCATTTT. Translated: CASSLARRNQPQHF.

V and J are TRBV15 and TRBJ1-2, with 9 bases lining up with TRBD1. V lost 9 bases and J lost 1; bases outside the gene matches: 3. In germline, CDR1 is LNHNV, CDR2 YYDKDF (reference sequence). CDR3 size: 13 residues. This chain's CDR3 is CATQGASNYGYTF. As DNA, the CDR3 is TGTGCCACACAGGGGGCGAGTAACTATGGCTACACCTTC.

The rearrangement joins TRBV28 to TRBJ2-5, with TRBD2 matching over 7 bases. Germline CDR1 reads MDHEN; CDR2 reads SYDVKM. The CDR3 totals 13 residues. V lost 3 bases and J lost 5; bases outside the gene matches: 3. CDR3 region: CASSFEGGETQYF. CDR3 sequence (DNA): TGTGCCAGCAGTTTTGAGGGAGGGGAGACCCAGTACTTC.

This clone has only one observation. V and J are TRBV30 and TRBJ1-2; tentatively, D is TRBD1 (5 bases). CDR1 GTSNPN and CDR2 SVGIG come from the germline V gene (reference sequence). CDR3 length equals 13 residues. V lost 0 bases and J 7 bases, leaving 12 bases between the germline ends. The CDR3 DNA reads TGTGCCTGGAGTGTTGGGGGGGAGAGTGGCTACACCTTC. It codes for CAWSVGGESGYTF. Together with reference TRBV30 and TRBJ1-2, the CDR3 gives the full variable domain: SQTIHQWPATLVQPVGSPLSLECTVEGTSNPNLYWYRQAAGRGLQLLFYSVGIGQISSEVPQNLSASRPQDRQFILSSKKLLLSDSGFYLCAWSVGGESGYTFGSGTRLTVV.

This sequence joins TRBV2 and TRBJ2-5; D is unclear. The last part of the DNA fits TRBJ2-7 better; the J call may be wrong. Germline V gene data show CDR1 as SNHLY and CDR2 as FYNNEI. CDR3 length: 10 residues. CDR3 sequence (DNA): TGTGCCAGCAGTACCTACGAGCAGTACTTC. Protein product: CASSTYEQYF.

The chain uses TRBV7-2 and TRBJ1-2, with 11 positions matching TRBD1. V lost 5 bases and J lost 2; bases outside the gene matches: 7. The CDR3 covers 16 residues. Per germline, CDR1 SGHTA and CDR2 FQGNSA. CDR3 sequence reads: CASSPGTGGGNYGYTF. DNA of the CDR3: TGTGCCAGCAGCCCGGGGACAGGGGGGGGAAACTATGGCTACACCTTC.